These 28 T cell receptor beta chains share one sample of origin, sequenced in a study of shared T cell receptors in the human thymus. TCRdb's copy holds only in-frame clones and misses some; the assay was immunoSEQ multiplex PCR. Here the sample spans some 660,000 clones, approximately 87% being singletons. This same sample was also part of a study on human thymus T cells.

Sequenced material: thymocytes. The receptors stem from a boy in the first two years of life with a congenital heart defect.

J is TRBJ2-3 and V is TRBV6-1, with 13 nucleotides matching TRBD2. The CDR3 sequence is 16 residues long. Germline values: CDR1 MNHNS, CDR2 SASEGT. V lost 0 bases and J lost 6; bases outside the gene matches: 3. CDR3 loop: CASSEAVTSGRDTQYF. The CDR3 bases are TGTGCCAGCAGTGAAGCTGTGACTAGCGGGAGGGATACGCAGTATTTT.

The rearrangement links TRBV28 to TRBJ1-3; TRBD1 matches 8 bases. V shed 8 bases and J 2 bases; nucleotides not matched to a gene: 11. Germline V gene lookup returns CDR1 MDHEN and CDR2 SYDVKM. The CDR3 totals 16 residues. The CDR3 coding sequence is TGTGCCAGCGGCCACGAGGGGACAGGAGCTGGAAACACCATATATTTT. It is translated as CASGHEGTGAGNTIYF.

The V call is TRBV4-1, the J call TRBJ1-2, with D tentatively TRBD1 (5 bases). Looked up from germline, CDR1 is MGHRA and CDR2 is YSYEKL. Trimming removed 2 bases from V and 7 bases from J, with 20 bases in between. The CDR3 sequence is 16 residues long. CDR3 sequence: CASSQTMRGELRGYTF. The CDR3 nucleotides read TGCGCCAGCAGCCAAACGATGCGGGGGGAACTGCGTGGCTACACCTTC.

The rearrangement uses TRBV4-1 and TRBJ1-5; D is possibly TRBD1 (5 bases). Germline values: CDR1 MGHRA, CDR2 YSYEKL. The CDR3 runs to 18 residues. The V gene lost 0 bases and the J gene lost 6 bases, with 21 bases spanning the gap. The DNA for the CDR3 is TGCGCCAGCAGCCAAGATCTTAGCTATGGAGGGGTCCCTCAGCCCCAGCATTTT. Translated, it gives CASSQDLSYGGVPQPQHF.

On this clone itself: At one end, the junction sequence differs from germline, possibly due to a read error. The chain links TRBV30 to TRBJ2-2; D perhaps matches TRBD1 (6 bases). The CDR3 is made up of 14 amino acids. CDR1 GTSNPN and CDR2 SVGIG come from the germline V gene (reference sequence). The CDR3 loop reads CAWSGEGVTGKLFF. The CDR3 DNA follows: TGTGCCTGGAGTGGTGAGGGGGTCACCGGGAAGCTGTTTTTT.

The V and J genes are TRBV5-1 and TRBJ2-3; D is undetermined. The CDR3 has 14 residues. Germline CDR1 reads SGHRS; CDR2 reads YFSETQ. V gave up 4 bases and J gave up 2 bases, with 11 bases separating them. CDR3 sequence reads: CASSVAYFTDTQYF. In DNA, the CDR3 is TGCGCCAGCAGCGTGGCCTATTTCACAGATACGCAGTATTTT. Filled out from reference TRBV5-1 and TRBJ2-3, the complete variable domain reads KAGVTQTPRYLIKTRGQQVTLSCSPISGHRSVSWYQQTPGQGLQFLFEYFSETQRNKGNFPGRFSGRQFSNSRSEMNVSTLELGDSALYLCASSVAYFTDTQYFGPGTRLTVL.

The rearrangement uses TRBV9 and TRBJ2-1, with D possibly being TRBD2 (6 bases). This CDR3 region has 14 residues. V was pared by 3 bases and J by 4 bases, with 11 bases between. In germline, CDR1 is SGDLS, CDR2 YYNGEE. The CDR3 spells CASSEGTQYNEQFF. DNA of the CDR3: TGTGCCAGCAGCGAGGGGACTCAGTACAATGAGCAGTTCTTC.

In DNA, the CDR3 is TGTGCCACCAGCAGAGAGGGGGGTCAGGGGGCGTACATTTCACACACACACAATGAGCAGTTCTTC. Amino acids: CATSREGGQGAYISHTHNEQFF. J is TRBJ2-1 and V is TRBV15, with 8 bases matching TRBD1. Germline CDR1 is LNHNV and CDR2 is YYDKDF (reference sequence). CDR3 length: 22 amino acids. J was trimmed by 5 bases and V by 0 bases; bases with no gene match: 24.

The sample holds a few counts of this clone. This sequence joins TRBV19 and TRBJ1-4; D uncertain. Germline V lookup: CDR1 LNHDA, CDR2 SQIVND (reference sequence). Deletions cut 3 bases from V and 7 bases from J, with 12 bases between. This CDR3 has 14 residues. CDR3: CASSIREPIEKLFF. CDR3 coding DNA: TGTGCCAGTAGTATTAGGGAGCCTATTGAAAAACTGTTTTTT.

This chain links TRBV27 with TRBJ2-7; 8 bases line up with TRBD2. Trimming cost V 5 bases and J 1 base; bases outside gene matches: 10. The CDR3 runs to 16 residues. Germline CDR1 is MNHEY and CDR2 is SMNVEV (reference sequence). As DNA, the CDR3 is TGTGCCAGCAGTCCAAAGACGGGGGGGGAATCCTACGAGCAGTACTTC. This encodes CASSPKTGGESYEQYF.

This clone was seen only a few times. J is TRBJ1-1 and V is TRBV19; D possibly corresponds to TRBD1 (6 bases). Germline assignment: CDR1 LNHDA and CDR2 SQIVND (reference sequence). The CDR3 runs to 14 residues. V lost 1 base and J lost 4, with 10 bases in between. The CDR3, as DNA: TGTGCCAGTAGTATAGCGCGGGGGGCCACTGAAGCTTTCTTT. Residues: CASSIARGATEAFF.

The chain carries TRBV9 and TRBJ1-1; D is perhaps TRBD1 (6 bases). Trimming pared 3 bases from V and 3 bases from J, leaving 12 bases between. Germline values: CDR1 SGDLS, CDR2 YYNGEE. The CDR3 runs 14 residues. The CDR3: CASSAKNRDTEAFF. DNA of the CDR3: TGTGCCAGCAGCGCCAAGAACAGGGACACTGAAGCTTTCTTT. Together with reference TRBV9 and TRBJ1-1, the CDR3 gives the full variable domain: DSGVTQTPKHLITATGQRVTLRCSPRSGDLSVYWYQQSLDQGLQFLIQYYNGEERAKGNILERFSAQQFPDLHSELNLSSLELGDSALYFCASSAKNRDTEAFFGQGTRLTVV.

The gene calls are TRBV14 and TRBJ2-7; the D gene is possibly TRBD2 (6 bases). The CDR3 is 15 amino acids. Germline V gene lookup returns CDR1 SGHDN and CDR2 FVKESK. Trimming stripped 0 bases from V and 5 bases from J, with 14 bases between. The CDR3 bases are TGTGCCAGCAGCCAAGAACTAGCCTTCCGGGACGAGCAGTACTTC. It is translated as CASSQELAFRDEQYF. The full variable domain, completed using reference TRBV14 and TRBJ2-7, is EAGVTQFPSHSVIEKGQTVTLRCDPISGHDNLYWYRRVMGKEIKFLLHFVKESKQDESGMPNNRFLAERTGGTYSTLKVQPAELEDSGVYFCASSQELAFRDEQYFGPGTRLTVT.

This chain connects TRBV11-2 to TRBJ2-5, with 11 bases identical to TRBD2. This CDR3 has 16 amino acids. Trimming removed 5 bases from V and 1 base from J; junction bases left unmatched: 6. The germline V gene has CDR1 SGHAT and CDR2 FQNNGV. CDR3 nucleotides: TGTGCCAGCAGCCTCAGACTAGCGGGAACCCAAGAGACCCAGTACTTC. Its translation: CASSLRLAGTQETQYF.

J is TRBJ1-5 and V is TRBV7-6; D unresolved. The CDR3 length is 17 residues. CDR1 is SGHVS and CDR2 is FNYEAQ in the germline V gene. V lost 2 bases to trimming and J lost 0 bases, with 14 bases between them. The CDR3, as DNA: TGTGCCAGCAGCTTAAATGAGGGCAGGTATAGCAATCAGCCCCAGCATTTT. The encoded protein is CASSLNEGRYSNQPQHF.

This clone appeared once. The chain carries TRBV2 and TRBJ2-1, with D perhaps matching TRBD2 (5 bases). Trimming left V 7 bases short and J 8 bases short, with 18 bases between. The CDR3 has 14 amino acids. The V gene's germline CDR1 is SNHLY and CDR2 FYNNEI. This CDR3 is CASTYRGSADEQFF. CDR3 nucleotides: TGTGCCAGCACATATCGGGGATCGGCGGATGAGCAGTTCTTC.

The chain couples TRBV12-5 to TRBJ2-2; TRBD2 is a possible D gene (5 bases). V was cut by 0 bases and J by 4 bases, with 18 bases left in between. The length of the CDR3 is 18 residues. Germline-derived CDR1 and CDR2 are LGHNT and FRNRAP. CDR3 sequence: CASGLVEWRHRGTGELFF. CDR3 in DNA: TGTGCTAGTGGTTTGGTAGAGTGGAGGCATCGAGGCACCGGGGAGCTGTTTTTT.

The J gene is TRBJ2-1, the V gene TRBV25-1, with D perhaps matching TRBD2 (5 bases). The CDR3 length is 13 residues. Trimming stripped 5 bases from V and 2 bases from J, with 7 bases between. The germline gives CDR1 MGHDK, CDR2 SYGVNS. This chain's CDR3 is CASSPGTYNEQFF. The CDR3 nucleotides are TGTGCCAGCAGTCCCGGGACCTACAATGAGCAGTTCTTC. Variable domain in full (rest from reference TRBV25-1 and TRBJ2-1): EADIYQTPRYLVIGTGKKITLECSQTMGHDKMYWYQQDPGMELHLIHYSYGVNSTEKGDLSSESTVSRIRTEHFPLTLESARPSHTSQYLCASSPGTYNEQFFGPGTRLTVL.

This chain links TRBV4-1 with TRBJ2-7; 8 bases align to TRBD1. The V gene end was trimmed by 1 base and the J gene end by 5 bases; junction bases not matched to a gene: 7. The CDR3 runs 15 residues. The V gene's germline CDR1 is MGHRA and CDR2 YSYEKL. CDR3 bases: TGCGCCAGCAGCCAAGGACCCAGGGGGCGAGACGAGCAGTACTTC. This translates into CASSQGPRGRDEQYF.

J is TRBJ1-1 and V is TRBV19; maybe TRBD1 (6 bases). Looked up from germline, CDR1 is LNHDA and CDR2 is SQIVND (reference sequence). V was cut by 1 base and J by 3 bases, with 21 bases left in between. The CDR3 sequence is 18 residues long. The CDR3 coding sequence is TGTGCCAGTAGTATAGGCGAGGCAGGGGCTACCTTGGACACTGAAGCTTTCTTT. This sequence encodes CASSIGEAGATLDTEAFF. Looking up the rest from reference TRBV19 and TRBJ1-1 gives the full variable domain: DGGITQSPKYLFRKEGQNVTLSCEQNLNHDAMYWYRQDPGQGLRLIYYSQIVNDFQKGDIAEGYSVSREKKESFPLTVTSAQKNPTAFYLCASSIGEAGATLDTEAFFGQGTRLTVV.

This chain joins TRBV4-3 and TRBJ2-7, with D maybe TRBD1 (6 bases). V shed 0 bases and J shed 3 bases, with 15 bases lying between them. Germline CDR1 reads LGHNA; CDR2 reads YSLEER. This CDR3 has 16 amino acids. CDR3 sequence: CASSQDRRQVGYEQYF. CDR3 nucleotides: TGCGCCAGCAGCCAAGATCGGCGACAGGTCGGCTACGAGCAGTACTTC.

The V gene is TRBV5-1, the J gene TRBJ2-5, with 8 bases lining up with TRBD1. Trimming at V came to 4 bases and at J to 5 bases, leaving 7 bases not matched to a gene. The CDR3 is made up of 14 amino acids. CDR1 SGHRS and CDR2 YFSETQ come from the germline V gene. In nucleotides, the CDR3 is TGCGCCAGCAGCCAGACAGGGGCCACGGAGACCCAGTACTTC. It yields the protein CASSQTGATETQYF. The variable domain in full, with the rest retrieved from reference TRBV5-1 and TRBJ2-5, is KAGVTQTPRYLIKTRGQQVTLSCSPISGHRSVSWYQQTPGQGLQFLFEYFSETQRNKGNFPGRFSGRQFSNSRSEMNVSTLELGDSALYLCASSQTGATETQYFGPGTRLLVL.

V gene TRBV30 combines with J gene TRBJ1-1; 9 positions agree with TRBD1. The CDR3 has 15 residues. Germline values: CDR1 GTSNPN, CDR2 SVGIG (reference sequence). With V trimmed by 1 base and J by 4 bases, 7 bases remained unmatched. The CDR3 loop is CAWSEKTGGTTEAFF. CDR3 DNA sequence: TGTGCCTGGAGTGAAAAGACAGGGGGGACCACTGAAGCTTTCTTT.

The V gene is TRBV5-4, the J gene TRBJ2-7, with D possibly being TRBD2 (5 bases). Trimming removed 4 bases from V and 3 bases from J, with 8 bases in between. CDR1 and CDR2 (germline): SGHNT, YYREEE (reference sequence). CDR3 length: 12 residues. In DNA form, the CDR3 reads TGTGCCAGCAGCCTCCGGGACTACGAGCAGTACTTC. Amino acid sequence: CASSLRDYEQYF.

A note on this clone: The CDR3 ends on some other residue instead of the conserved phenylalanine or tryptophan, so this is likely a read error. The limits of the CDR3 on the DNA are not certain, so only TCRdb's listed CDR3 is given. This chain links TRBV6-6 with TRBJ2-7; the table assigns TRBD2, which was not confirmed against the DNA. The CDR3 comprises 16 residues, both ends counted. From germline, CDR1 is MNHNY and CDR2 SVGAGI (reference sequence). This CDR3 is CASSYSNSGLAGSPFY.

The chain recombines TRBV4-3 with TRBJ2-7; a possible D gene is TRBD2 (6 bases). The CDR3 consists of 18 residues. Per germline, CDR1 LGHNA and CDR2 YSLEER. Between the trimmed V and J ends, which lost 0 bases and 3 bases, there was a span of 21 bases. CDR3 amino acids: CASSQDPPDKTRSYEQYF. The CDR3 nucleotides are TGCGCCAGCAGCCAAGACCCCCCAGACAAGACTAGAAGCTACGAGCAGTACTTC.

The chain recombines TRBV27 with TRBJ2-1; 8 positions match TRBD2. V lost 1 base, J lost 9 bases, and 8 bases stayed unmatched. This CDR3 has 15 residues. CDR1 is MNHEY, CDR2 SMNVEV, per germline (reference sequence). The CDR3 sequence: CASSLLGREGLEQFF. The CDR3, as DNA: TGTGCCAGCAGTTTATTGGGACGGGAGGGCCTTGAGCAGTTCTTC.

The rearrangement links TRBV19 to TRBJ2-1, with TRBD2 matching 7 bases. Germline values: CDR1 LNHDA, CDR2 SQIVND (reference sequence). This CDR3 contains 15 residues. V was pared by 6 bases and J by 2 bases, with 7 bases of the junction left unmatched. The CDR3 region is CASRPTSLTYNEQFF. The CDR3 DNA follows: TGTGCCAGTAGACCGACTAGCTTGACCTACAATGAGCAGTTCTTC.